This paragraph covers one TCR beta chain sequence. Germline values: CDR1 SNHLY, CDR2 FYNNEI. The CDR3 covers 13 residues. The V segment lost 6 bases and the J segment 5 bases; nucleotides outside the gene matches: 6. The data derive from a study of blood T cell repertoires in COVID-19. Sequenced by immunoSEQ multiplex PCR; TCRdb stores in-frame clones only, minus some. The sample records nearly 200,000 clones, around four fifths being singletons. The chain carries TRBV2 and TRBJ2-5; 7 positions agree with TRBD2. The sample taken for sequencing was peripheral blood. This clonotype was sampled from a human donor in a cohort sampled during active COVID-19. This CDR3 is CASRAGAGETQYF. The DNA for the CDR3 is TGTGCCAGCAGGGCGGGAGCGGGGGAGACCCAGTACTTC.